This TCR beta chain was profiled in a study of cytomegalovirus exposure and HLA in healthy donors. Study overall: Drawn from HLA-typed donors, about 85 million unique TCRs were held in an early data release.

The PCR contained 60 Vbeta and 13 Jbeta primers. Only in-frame clones appear in the TCRdb table, and some are missing; sequencing was by immunoSEQ multiplex PCR. Of roughly 200,000 clones detected, 87% appear once; the ten largest clones hold about 1.2%. Germline assignment: CDR1 KGHSH and CDR2 LQKENI. The CDR3 is 14 residues long. V dropped 4 bases and J dropped 2 bases, with 12 bases sitting between them. The receptor was isolated from a man in his thirties or forties in good health and CMV-seronegative. Sequencing was performed on PBMCs. V and J are TRBV18 and TRBJ2-7; a possible D gene is TRBD2 (6 bases). CDR3 loop: CASSRGTGAYEQYF. The CDR3 nucleotides are TGTGCCAGCTCACGCGGGACGGGAGCCTACGAGCAGTACTTC.